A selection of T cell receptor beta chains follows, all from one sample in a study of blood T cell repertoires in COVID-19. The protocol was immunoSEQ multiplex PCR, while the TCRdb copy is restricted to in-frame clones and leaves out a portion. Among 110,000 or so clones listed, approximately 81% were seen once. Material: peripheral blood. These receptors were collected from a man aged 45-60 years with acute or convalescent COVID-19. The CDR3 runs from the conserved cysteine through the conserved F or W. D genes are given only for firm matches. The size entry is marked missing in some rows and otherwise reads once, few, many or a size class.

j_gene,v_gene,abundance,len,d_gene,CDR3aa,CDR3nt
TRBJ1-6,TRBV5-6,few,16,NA,CASSLWPPDYNSPLHF,TGTGCCAGCAGCTTGTGGCCGCCAGACTATAATTCACCCCTCCACTTT
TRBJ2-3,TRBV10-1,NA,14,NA,CASSEEGWTDTQYF,TGCGCCAGCAGTGAAGAGGGCTGGACAGATACGCAGTATTTT
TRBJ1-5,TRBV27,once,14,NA,CATKPRRGGQPQHF,TGTGCCACCAAACCACGAAGGGGGGGTCAGCCCCAGCATTTT
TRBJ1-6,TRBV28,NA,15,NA,CASSSGVSYNSPLHF,TGTGCCAGCAGTTCAGGGGTCTCCTATAATTCACCCCTCCACTTT
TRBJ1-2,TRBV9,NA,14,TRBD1,CASSVAQGAFGYTF,TGTGCCAGCAGCGTAGCCCAGGGGGCGTTTGGCTACACCTTC
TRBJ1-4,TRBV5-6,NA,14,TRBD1,CASSFLQGDEKLFF,TGTGCCAGCAGCTTTCTACAGGGGGACGAAAAACTGTTTTTT
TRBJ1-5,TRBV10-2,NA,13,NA,CASSAHSNQPQHF,TGCGCCAGCAGTGCACATAGCAATCAGCCCCAGCATTTT
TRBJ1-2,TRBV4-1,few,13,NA,CASSQAGLGGYTF,TGCGCCAGCAGCCAAGCAGGCTTGGGTGGCTACACCTTC
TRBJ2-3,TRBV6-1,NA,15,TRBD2,CASSESGVGTDTQYF,TGTGCCAGCAGTGAGAGCGGGGTAGGGACAGATACGCAGTATTTT
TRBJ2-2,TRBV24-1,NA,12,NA,CATRGADGELFF,TGTGCCACCAGGGGGGCGGACGGGGAGCTGTTTTTT
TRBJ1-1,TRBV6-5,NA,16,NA,CASSSIRGAPNTEAFF,TGTGCCAGCAGTTCCATCCGCGGTGCGCCGAACACTGAAGCTTTCTTT
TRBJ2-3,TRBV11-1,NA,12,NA,CASSLVTYTQYF,TGTGCCAGCAGCTTAGTAACTTATACGCAGTATTTT
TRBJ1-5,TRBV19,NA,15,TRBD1,CATQGDRALNQPQHF,TGTGCCACTCAAGGGGACAGAGCCCTCAATCAGCCCCAGCATTTT
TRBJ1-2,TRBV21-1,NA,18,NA,CASSLRRDRDRVNYGYTF,TGTGCCAGCAGTCTCAGGCGGGACCGGGACAGGGTTAACTATGGCTACACCTTC
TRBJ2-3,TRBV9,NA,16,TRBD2,CASSPPGLAGLDTQYF,TGTGCCAGCAGCCCCCCGGGACTAGCGGGGTTGGATACGCAGTATTTT
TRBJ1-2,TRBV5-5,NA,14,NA,CASSPSEGNYGYTF,TGTGCCAGCAGCCCATCGGAGGGAAACTATGGCTACACCTTC
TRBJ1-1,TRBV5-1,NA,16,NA,CASSLEAGRGNTEAFF,TGCGCCAGCAGCTTGGAAGCGGGGAGGGGGAACACTGAAGCTTTCTTT
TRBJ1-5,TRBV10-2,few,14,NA,CASSEVGGRQPQHF,TGCGCCAGCAGTGAGGTCGGGGGGCGTCAGCCCCAGCATTTT
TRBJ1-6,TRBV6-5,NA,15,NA,CASSVTQRLDSPLHF,TGTGCCAGCAGCGTGACCCAGAGACTGGATTCACCCCTCCACTTT
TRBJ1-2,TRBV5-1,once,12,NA,CASSLRGDGYTF,TGCGCCAGCAGCTTGAGGGGTGACGGCTACACCTTC
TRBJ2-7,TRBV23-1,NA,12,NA,CASSQGRYEQYF,TGCGCCAGCAGTCAGGGGCGCTACGAGCAGTACTTC
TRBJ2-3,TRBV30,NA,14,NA,CAWSVSGGLDTQYF,TGTGCCTGGAGTGTATCGGGGGGCCTAGATACGCAGTATTTT
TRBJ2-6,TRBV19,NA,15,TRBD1,CASSLDRVGVNVLTF,TGTGCCAGTAGTTTGGACAGGGTGGGGGTGAACGTCCTGACTTTC
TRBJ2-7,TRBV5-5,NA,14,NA,CASSLAERTYEQYF,TGTGCCAGCAGCTTGGCCGAGCGGACCTACGAGCAGTACTTC
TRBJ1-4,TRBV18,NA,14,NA,CASSLRGGREKLFF,TGTGCCAGCTCACTACGTGGGGGCCGGGAAAAACTGTTTTTT
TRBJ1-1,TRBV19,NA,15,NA,CASSIDWGVYAEAFF,TGTGCCAGTAGTATAGATTGGGGAGTTTACGCTGAAGCTTTCTTT
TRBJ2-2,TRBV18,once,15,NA,CASSPRGLRTGELFF,TGTGCCAGCTCACCACGGGGGCTGAGAACCGGGGAGCTGTTTTTT
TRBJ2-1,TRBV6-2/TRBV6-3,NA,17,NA,CASSYSIWATPYNEQFF,TGTGCCAGCAGTTACTCGATTTGGGCCACCCCCTACAATGAGCAGTTCTTC
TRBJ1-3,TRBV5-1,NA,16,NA,CASSLVGSFAGNTIYF,TGCGCCAGCAGCTTGGTGGGCTCATTCGCTGGAAACACCATATATTTT
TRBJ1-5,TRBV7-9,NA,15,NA,CASSLSGGFNQPQHF,TGTGCCAGCAGCTTATCCGGCGGATTCAATCAGCCCCAGCATTTT
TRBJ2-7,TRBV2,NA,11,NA,CASMREDEQYF,TGTGCCAGCATGAGGGAGGACGAGCAGTACTTC
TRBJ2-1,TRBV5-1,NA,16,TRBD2,CASSLPPSGGNNEQFF,TGCGCCAGCAGCTTACCTCCTAGCGGGGGTAACAATGAGCAGTTCTTC
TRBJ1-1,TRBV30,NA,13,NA,CAWSVLVNTEAFF,TGTGCCTGGAGTGTACTGGTGAACACTGAAGCTTTCTTT